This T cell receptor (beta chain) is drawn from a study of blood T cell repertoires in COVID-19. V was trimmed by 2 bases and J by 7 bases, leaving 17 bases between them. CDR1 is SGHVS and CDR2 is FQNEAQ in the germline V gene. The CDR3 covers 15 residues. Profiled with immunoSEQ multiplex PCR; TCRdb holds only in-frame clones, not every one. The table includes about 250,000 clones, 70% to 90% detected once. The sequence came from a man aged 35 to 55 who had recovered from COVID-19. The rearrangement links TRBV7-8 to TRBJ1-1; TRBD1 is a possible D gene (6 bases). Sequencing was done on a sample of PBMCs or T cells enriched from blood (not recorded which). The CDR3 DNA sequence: TGTGCCAGCAGCTTATCGTTGTTCGCGACAGGTGAAGCTTTCTTT. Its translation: CASSLSLFATGEAFF.